The 12 T cell receptor beta chains given below trace back to one sample, sequenced in a study of cytomegalovirus exposure and HLA in healthy donors. The PCR was carried out with 60 Vbeta primers and 13 Jbeta primers. Libraries were prepared by immunoSEQ multiplex PCR; TCRdb keeps only in-frame clonotypes and omits some of them. The sample includes 90,000 to 120,000 clones, more than 70% of them seen just once. What was sequenced was PBMCs. These TCRs come from a man aged 25-45 years in good health and CMV-seronegative.

This clone came up a few times. This sequence joins TRBV11-2 and TRBJ1-1, with unresolved D. Trimming left V 4 bases short and J 2 bases short, with 11 bases between. The germline V gene has CDR1 SGHAT and CDR2 FQNNGV. This CDR3 region has 14 residues. The CDR3: CASSSKRLNTEAFF. The CDR3 nucleotides read TGTGCCAGCAGCTCCAAGAGACTTAACACTGAAGCTTTCTTT.

The sample holds a few counts of this clone. DNA of the CDR3: TGTGCCAGTAGTATCTCAGCCAGGGGGATGCACAATCAGCCCCAGCATTTT. This translates into CASSISARGMHNQPQHF. The chain couples TRBV19 to TRBJ1-5; 7 positions agree with TRBD1. The CDR3 totals 17 residues. Germline loops: CDR1 LNHDA, CDR2 SQIVND (reference sequence). The V segment lost 3 bases and the J segment 3 bases; nucleotides outside the gene matches: 11.

The chain recombines TRBV27 with TRBJ2-7; 8 bases fit TRBD1. CDR1 and CDR2 from the germline V gene are MNHEY and SMNVEV (reference sequence). The CDR3 extends over 13 amino acids. V lost 4 bases and J lost 3; bases outside the gene matches: 2. CDR3 in DNA: TGTGCCAGCAGTTGGGGGACAGGCTACGAGCAGTACTTC. Its protein product is CASSWGTGYEQYF.

There are a few counts of this clone. The V gene is TRBV11-2, the J gene TRBJ1-2, with 11 bases that match TRBD1. Germline-derived CDR1 and CDR2 are SGHAT and FQNNGV. CDR3 length: 14 residues. The ends lost 5 bases at V and 4 bases at J; junction bases unmatched: 3. The CDR3 nucleotides are TGTGCCAGCAGCGACGGGACAGGGGGCTATGGCTACACCTTC. Encoded protein: CASSDGTGGYGYTF.

This clone was recorded only once. The gene calls are TRBV10-3 and TRBJ2-5, with 8 bases matching TRBD2. Germline V gene sequence: CDR1 ENHRY, CDR2 SYGVKD. The V and J ends lost 5 bases and 3 bases, in that order; junction bases with no gene match: 8. CDR3 length equals 15 residues. CDR3: CAISRIEREKETQYF. CDR3 nucleotide sequence: TGTGCCATCAGTCGGATAGAGCGGGAGAAAGAGACCCAGTACTTC.

For the CDR3, the DNA is TGTGCCAGCGGGGGACTAGCTAACGAGCAGTACTTC. Its protein product is CASGGLANEQYF. The genes are TRBV28 and TRBJ2-7, with 9 bases identical to TRBD2. V was pared by 8 bases and J by 5 bases, with 4 bases of the junction left unmatched. The CDR3 has 12 amino acids. Per germline, CDR1 MDHEN and CDR2 SYDVKM.

This chain uses TRBV28 with TRBJ2-7; 7 bases line up with TRBD1. The V segment lost 7 bases and the J segment 3 bases; nucleotides outside the gene matches: 6. The germline gives CDR1 MDHEN, CDR2 SYDVKM. The CDR3 spans 13 residues. CDR3 residues: CASNRDRDYEQYF. Here the CDR3 DNA reads TGTGCCAGCAACCGAGACAGGGACTACGAGCAGTACTTC. The whole variable domain, filled in from reference TRBV28 and TRBJ2-7, reads DVKVTQSSRYLVKRTGEKVFLECVQDMDHENMFWYRQDPGLGLRLIYFSYDVKMKEKGDIPEGYSVSREKKERFSLILESASTNQTSMYLCASNRDRDYEQYFGPGTRLTVT.

The chain carries TRBV15 and TRBJ2-7, with D perhaps TRBD1 (6 bases). Germline V lookup: CDR1 LNHNV, CDR2 YYDKDF (reference sequence). V lost 1 base to trimming and J lost 2 bases, with 21 bases between them. The CDR3 loop spans 18 amino acids. The CDR3 coding sequence is TGTGCCACCAGCAGAGGACAGGACTGGTATTCTTGGCCCTACGAGCAGTACTTC. It specifies CATSRGQDWYSWPYEQYF.

The chain uses TRBV11-2 and TRBJ2-1; 10 bases align to TRBD2. CDR3 length: 13 residues. CDR1 and CDR2 (germline): SGHAT, FQNNGV. The V segment lost 1 base and the J segment 13 bases; nucleotides outside the gene matches: 4. The CDR3 reads CASSLGLAGDQFF. Here the CDR3 DNA reads TGTGCCAGCAGCTTAGGCCTAGCGGGAGACCAGTTCTTC.

V gene TRBV2 combines with J gene TRBJ2-7; tentatively, D is TRBD1 (6 bases). V dropped 3 bases and J dropped 7 bases, with 19 bases sitting between them. Per the germline V gene, CDR1 is SNHLY and CDR2 is FYNNEI. The CDR3 covers 15 residues. The CDR3 spells CASSDWRQDRREQYF. CDR3 nucleotide sequence: TGTGCCAGCAGTGATTGGCGACAGGATCGGAGAGAGCAGTACTTC. The full variable domain, with the rest looked up from reference TRBV2 and TRBJ2-7, is EPEVTQTPSHQVTQMGQEVILRCVPISNHLYFYWYRQILGQKVEFLVSFYNNEISEKSEIFDDQFSVERPDGSNFTLKIRSTKLEDSAMYFCASSDWRQDRREQYFGPGTRLTVT.

This chain links TRBV5-1 with TRBJ1-3, with 7 positions matching TRBD1. The CDR3 consists of 14 residues. V shed 4 bases, J shed 4 bases, and the junction held 5 bases outside the gene matches. Germline-derived CDR1 and CDR2 are SGHRS and YFSETQ. The CDR3 sequence is CASSPEGAGNTIYF. The CDR3 DNA sequence: TGCGCCAGCAGCCCCGAGGGGGCAGGAAACACCATATATTTT.

V usage is TRBV9 and J usage is TRBJ2-1; D may be TRBD1 (6 bases). This CDR3 has 16 amino acids. Germline CDR1 reads SGDLS; CDR2 reads YYNGEE. V was cut by 3 bases and J by 6 bases, with 19 bases left in between. CDR3: CASSAPTGSWVNEQFF. DNA for the CDR3: TGTGCCAGCAGCGCTCCGACAGGTTCATGGGTCAATGAGCAGTTCTTC.